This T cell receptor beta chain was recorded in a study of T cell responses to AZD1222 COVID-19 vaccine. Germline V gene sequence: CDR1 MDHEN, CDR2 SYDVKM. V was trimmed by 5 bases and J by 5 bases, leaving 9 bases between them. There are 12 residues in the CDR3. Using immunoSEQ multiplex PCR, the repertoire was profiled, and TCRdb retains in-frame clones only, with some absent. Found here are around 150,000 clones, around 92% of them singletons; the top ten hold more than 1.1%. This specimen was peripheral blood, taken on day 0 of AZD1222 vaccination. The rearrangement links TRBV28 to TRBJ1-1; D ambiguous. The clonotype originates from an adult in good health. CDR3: CASSPVGTEAFF. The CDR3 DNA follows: TGTGCCAGCAGTCCAGTAGGGACTGAAGCTTTCTTT.